This passage covers 9 T cell receptor beta chains from one sample sequenced in a study of blood T cells in healthy people across ages (dated by TCRdb to between 2014 and 2017). Receptors were amplified or captured by 5' RACE. Sequencer: Illumina HiSeq 2500. A second PCR of about 6 to 11 cycles was performed with a sample-barcoded 5' primer and a J-beta primer mix. TCRdb passed the public sequencing reads through fastp at Q25 and MiXCR, retaining productive beta sequences. Rows with one shared CDR3 protein collapse into an entry with the most common genes and DNA. The sample profile shows 870,000 or so distinct CDR3 sequences; more than 25% of them were found once. Of the sample, roughly a sixth is held by the ten largest clones. The sequencing sample was made of blood. Receptors originate from a woman of 80 years or more in good health.

This clonotype was observed at least ten times. The V gene is TRBV28, the J gene TRBJ2-1; 13 bases line up with TRBD2. This CDR3 is built from 16 residues. J lost 1 base, V lost 6 bases, and 3 bases had no gene match. Looked up from germline, CDR1 is MDHEN and CDR2 is SYDVKM. CDR3 sequence reads: CASRRTSGGSYNEQFF. The CDR3 DNA reads as TGTGCCAGCAGAAGGACTAGCGGGGGTTCCTACAATGAGCAGTTCTTC.

Remarks on this clonotype: Given a much more abundant clone one base away, this may be a read error. V usage is TRBV7-9 and J usage is TRBJ2-4; 9 bases line up with TRBD2. The CDR3 totals 17 residues. Germline-derived CDR1 and CDR2 are SEHNR and FQNEAQ (reference sequence). The CDR3 region has the DNA TGTGCCAGCGGCTTAGCGGGGGTGAGGGAAGCCAAAGACATTCAGTACTTC. Encoded protein: CASGLAGVREAKDIQYF.

The chain combines TRBV19 with TRBJ1-2, with D unclear. The CDR3 totals 15 residues. The germline V gene has CDR1 LNHDA and CDR2 SQIVND (reference sequence). V lost 7 bases to trimming and J lost 2 bases, with 17 bases between them. The CDR3 DNA is TGTGCCAGTACCCCCGAAATGGGCAGGAACTATGGCTACACCTTC. Residues: CASTPEMGRNYGYTF.

This clonotype was detected once. This chain uses TRBV9 with TRBJ2-5; 12 nucleotides line up with TRBD2. Germline trimming cut 7 bases from V and 5 bases from J; bases unmatched to any gene: 18. The CDR3 runs to 18 residues. Germline loops: CDR1 SGDLS, CDR2 YYNGEE. This CDR3 is CASSSLRASGGALETQYF. DNA for the CDR3: TGTGCCAGCTCATCCCTGCGGGCTAGCGGGGGGGCCCTGGAGACCCAGTACTTC.

Turning to this clonotype: At one end the junction does not follow the germline gene, possibly because of a read error. V usage is TRBV7-2 and J usage is TRBJ2-7; tentative D call: TRBD1 (5 bases). The germline CDR1 and CDR2 sequences are SGHTA and FQGNSA. CDR3 size: 19 residues. CDR3 in DNA: TGTGCCAGCAGCTTACCCAGTGTCTCGAGCCAGGGTTTCTCCTACGAACAGTACTTC. Translated: CASSLPSVSSQGFSYEQYF.

V usage is TRBV6-5 and J usage is TRBJ1-3; D is undetermined. The V gene lost 7 bases and the J gene lost 4 bases, with 14 bases spanning the gap. This CDR3 has 14 amino acids. Germline values: CDR1 MNHEY, CDR2 SVGAGI. The CDR3, as DNA: TGTGCCAGCACTGGTGGGAGCTCCGGAAACACCATATATTTT. Amino acids: CASTGGSSGNTIYF.

The chain recombines TRBV7-9 with TRBJ1-2; D remains unclear. V gave up 1 base and J gave up 6 bases, with 21 bases separating them. CDR1 SEHNR and CDR2 FQNEAQ come from the germline V gene (reference sequence). The CDR3 spans 17 residues. CDR3 coding DNA: TGTGCCAGCAGCTTAGAAGGTCAGGACGCCCTGAAAAATGGCTACACCTTC. It specifies CASSLEGQDALKNGYTF.

There are many counts of this clonotype. The chain carries TRBV25-1 and TRBJ2-7, with D uncertain. Trimming removed 2 bases at V and 3 bases at J, with 14 bases between. This CDR3 region has 15 residues. The germline V gene has CDR1 MGHDK and CDR2 SYGVNS. This CDR3 is CASSEDFLVNYEQYF. As DNA, the CDR3 is TGTGCCAGCAGTGAAGATTTCCTCGTCAACTACGAGCAGTACTTC.

This clonotype has a count of ten or more. The chain joins TRBV12-3 or TRBV12-4 to TRBJ1-2, with D possibly being TRBD1 (6 bases). This CDR3 is built from 15 residues. V gave up 4 bases and J gave up 5 bases, with 17 bases separating them. The CDR3 sequence: CASSSLLTDSYGYTF. The CDR3 bases are TGTGCCAGCAGTTCCCTCCTTACGGACAGTTATGGCTACACCTTC.